The T cell receptor (beta chain) described here comes from a study of blood T cell repertoires in COVID-19. Study at large: T cells, B-cell-depleted T cells, or PBMCs provided the cDNA or gDNA that served as material.

In the original analysis: Amplification of reference gene primers was used by the study to estimate nucleated cell counts. Data came from immunoSEQ multiplex PCR; TCRdb stores just in-frame clones and leaves some out. The D gene and trimming were derived from the DNA, and the V and J assignments and clone size from that table. The sample carries more than 200,000 clones, around four fifths recorded once. V was clipped by 7 bases and J by 3 bases; unmatched bases: 12. The CDR3 is 17 amino acids. Germline CDR1 and CDR2: LNHDA and SQIVND (reference sequence). The rearrangement links TRBV19 to TRBJ2-5; 12 positions match TRBD2. The sequence derives from a man aged 55 to 70 with acute or convalescent COVID-19. The sample consisted of peripheral blood. The CDR3 DNA reads as TGTGCCAGTACTCCCTTTTACCTAGCGGGAGGGGAAGAGACCCAGTACTTC. Its protein is CASTPFYLAGGEETQYF.